Below are 31 T cell receptor beta chains sequenced from a single sample in a study of T cell responses to AZD1222 COVID-19 vaccine. Sequencing was performed with immunoSEQ multiplex PCR; in TCRdb, only in-frame clones are kept and a portion is missing. The repertoire holds about 110,000 clones, with nearly 90% as singletons. This specimen was peripheral blood, taken 28 days after the second AZD1222 dose. These receptors all come from an adult who received the AZD1222 COVID-19 vaccine.

The chain combines TRBV5-1 with TRBJ2-5; D remains ambiguous. V shed 4 bases and J shed 0 bases, with 13 bases lying between them. Germline CDR1 reads SGHRS; CDR2 reads YFSETQ. The CDR3 extends over 15 amino acids. The CDR3 spells CASSLGPLYQETQYF. In DNA, the CDR3 is TGCGCCAGCAGCCTGGGCCCCCTGTACCAAGAGACCCAGTACTTC.

V usage is TRBV7-2 and J usage is TRBJ2-7; 12 bases fit TRBD2. Germline-derived CDR1 and CDR2 are SGHTA and FQGNSA. The trim removed 5 bases at V and 2 bases at J, leaving 4 bases unmatched. There are 15 residues in the CDR3. CDR3 DNA: TGTGCCAGCAGCGCGAGGACTAGCGGGGCCTACGAGCAGTACTTC. It specifies CASSARTSGAYEQYF.

In DNA form, the CDR3 reads TGTGCCAGCAGCGGGGGACTAGTTACAGATACGCAGTATTTT. Residues: CASSGGLVTDTQYF. The gene calls are TRBV2 and TRBJ2-3; TRBD2 aligns across 8 bases. CDR3 length equals 14 residues. Trimming at V came to 6 bases and at J to 3 bases, leaving 5 bases not matched to a gene. Germline loops: CDR1 SNHLY, CDR2 FYNNEI.

V gene TRBV18 combines with J gene TRBJ2-1; D is ambiguous. From germline, CDR1 is KGHSH and CDR2 LQKENI. The ends were cut back, 0 bases at V and 7 bases at J, with 10 bases in the middle. This CDR3 has 14 amino acids. The CDR3 region is CASSPPVSENEQFF. For the CDR3, the DNA is TGTGCCAGCTCACCACCGGTCTCAGAAAATGAGCAGTTCTTC.

The V gene is TRBV28, the J gene TRBJ1-4, with D possibly matching TRBD1 (5 bases). This CDR3 comprises 14 residues. V was shortened by 3 bases and J by 8 bases, with 13 bases between the two germline ends. Germline V gives CDR1 MDHEN, CDR2 SYDVKM. CDR3 sequence reads: CASSLGLEGEKLFF. The CDR3 DNA reads as TGTGCCAGCAGTTTGGGTCTGGAGGGGGAAAAACTGTTTTTT.

The chain combines TRBV10-2 with TRBJ1-1, with D maybe TRBD1 (6 bases). V gave up 3 bases and J gave up 5 bases, with 10 bases separating them. From germline, CDR1 is WSHSY and CDR2 SAAADI. The CDR3 totals 13 residues. This CDR3 is CASSEQGWTEAFF. CDR3 nucleotides: TGCGCCAGCAGTGAACAGGGCTGGACTGAAGCTTTCTTT.

The sample holds a few counts of this clone. The chain combines TRBV5-6 with TRBJ2-1; 7 nucleotides match TRBD1. The CDR3 consists of 17 residues. After removal of 0 bases from V and 4 bases from J, the junction contained 10 bases not matched to a gene. Looked up from germline, CDR1 is SGHDT and CDR2 is YYEEEE. CDR3 DNA: TGTGCCAGCAGCTTGGCCGGACAGGCCCCATTTTACAATGAGCAGTTCTTC. Residues: CASSLAGQAPFYNEQFF.

The sample holds a few counts of this clone. The V call is TRBV14, the J call TRBJ2-7, with 7 bases fitting TRBD2. Germline values: CDR1 SGHDN, CDR2 FVKESK. There are 20 residues in the CDR3. V was clipped by 1 base and J by 1 base; unmatched bases: 19. CDR3 region: CASSQGTLWGGVRFSYEQYF. CDR3 bases: TGTGCCAGCAGCCAAGGGACCCTTTGGGGGGGGGTAAGATTTTCCTACGAGCAGTACTTC.

The rearrangement uses TRBV6-6 and TRBJ1-4; D might be TRBD1 (5 bases). The germline V gene encodes CDR1 MNHNY and CDR2 SVGAGI (reference sequence). The CDR3 is made up of 23 amino acids. V was pared by 5 bases and J by 0 bases, with 34 bases between. The chain's CDR3 is CASSPDMVLGLDERETTNEKLFF. In nucleotides, the CDR3 is TGTGCCAGCAGTCCGGACATGGTATTGGGTTTGGATGAAAGAGAAACAACTAATGAAAAACTGTTTTTT.

The chain links TRBV4-1 to TRBJ2-1; 7 bases map to TRBD2. Germline CDR1 and CDR2: MGHRA and YSYEKL. Losses at the gene ends were 2 bases for V and 0 bases for J; bases not matched to a gene: 10. CDR3 size: 18 residues. DNA for the CDR3: TGCGCCAGCAGCCAAAGCTACCCAGCGGGGAGCTCCTACAATGAGCAGTTCTTC. It encodes CASSQSYPAGSSYNEQFF.

CDR3 loop: CASSLAQLVNEQYF. The CDR3 coding sequence is TGTGCCAGCAGCTTAGCGCAACTGGTCAACGAGCAGTACTTC. The J gene is TRBJ2-7, the V gene TRBV11-1, with D unresolved. V was clipped by 0 bases and J by 5 bases, with 11 bases between them. The CDR3 runs to 14 residues. Germline assignment: CDR1 SGHAT and CDR2 FQDESV (reference sequence).

This chain uses TRBV24-1 with TRBJ2-1; D is uncertain. The CDR3 is made up of 13 amino acids. Trimming left V 1 base short and J 5 bases short, with 5 bases between. The V gene's germline CDR1 is KGHDR and CDR2 SFDVKD. The CDR3 DNA follows: TGTGCCACCAGTGATTTCGGAGACAATGAGCAGTTCTTC. This translates into CATSDFGDNEQFF.

The chain combines TRBV2 with TRBJ2-7, with a possible D match to TRBD2 (6 bases). The CDR3 length is 15 residues. V lost 1 base and J 2 bases, leaving 12 bases between the germline ends. Germline V gene sequence: CDR1 SNHLY, CDR2 FYNNEI. As DNA, the CDR3 is TGTGCCAGCAGTGAAGGTACGGGGGTGACCTACGAGCAGTACTTC. Its protein is CASSEGTGVTYEQYF.

The chain links TRBV19 to TRBJ1-1, with TRBD1 identical over 8 bases. V dropped 2 bases and J dropped 7; count of bases not matched to a gene: 9. The CDR3 sequence is 15 residues long. Germline V gene data show CDR1 as LNHDA and CDR2 as SQIVND (reference sequence). Here the CDR3 DNA reads TGTGCCAGTAGTATACAGGGGGCCCTATTAAGTGAAGCTTTCTTT. Translating it yields CASSIQGALLSEAFF. Looking up the rest from reference TRBV19 and TRBJ1-1 gives the full variable domain: DGGITQSPKYLFRKEGQNVTLSCEQNLNHDAMYWYRQDPGQGLRLIYYSQIVNDFQKGDIAEGYSVSREKKESFPLTVTSAQKNPTAFYLCASSIQGALLSEAFFGQGTRLTVV.

The gene calls are TRBV11-2 and TRBJ2-7, with D uncertain. Germline V gene data show CDR1 as SGHAT and CDR2 as FQNNGV. The CDR3 length is 11 residues. Trimming removed 4 bases from V and 7 bases from J, with 8 bases in between. CDR3 coding DNA: TGTGCCAGCAGCTACCTGGAAGAGCAGTACTTC. It codes for CASSYLEEQYF.

The chain is built from TRBV7-3 and TRBJ1-1; TRBD1 aligns across 8 bases. V trimming: 6 bases; J trimming: 8 bases; junction bases outside the gene matches: 8. CDR1 and CDR2 from the germline V gene are SGHTA and FQGTGA. This CDR3 contains 13 residues. The CDR3 protein is CASSPGTGVEAFF. CDR3 DNA sequence: TGTGCCAGCAGTCCCGGGACAGGAGTAGAAGCTTTCTTT.

V usage is TRBV13 and J usage is TRBJ2-2; possibly TRBD1 or TRBD2 for D (5 bases each). Germline CDR1 PRHDT, CDR2 FYEKMQ (reference sequence). CDR3 length equals 12 residues. Trimming took off 5 bases at V and 7 bases at J, with 8 bases between the two ends. The CDR3 DNA follows: TGTGCCAGCAGCCGGGACGGCGGGGAGCTGTTTTTT. Translating it yields CASSRDGGELFF.

The J gene is TRBJ1-5, the V gene TRBV9, with D possibly matching TRBD1 (6 bases). The germline CDR1 and CDR2 sequences are SGDLS and YYNGEE. Trimming removed 3 bases at V and 4 bases at J, with 17 bases between. CDR3 length equals 16 residues. The CDR3 coding sequence is TGTGCCAGCAGCGGACCCGGGACACCGGAAAATCAGCCCCAGCATTTT. Translating gives CASSGPGTPENQPQHF.

The chain links TRBV6-6 to TRBJ1-4; the match to TRBD1 covers 12 bases. There are 17 residues in the CDR3. The J segment lost 1 base and the V segment lost 5 bases, leaving 5 bases of the junction unmatched. CDR1 MNHNY and CDR2 SVGAGI come from the germline V gene (reference sequence). The CDR3 sequence: CASSPRDRGRTNEKLFF. The CDR3 DNA reads TGTGCCAGCAGTCCCCGGGACAGGGGGCGAACTAATGAAAAACTGTTTTTT.

This chain uses TRBV30 with TRBJ2-7; D is uncertain. Germline assignment: CDR1 GTSNPN and CDR2 SVGIG (reference sequence). The CDR3 consists of 13 residues. The ends were cut back, 0 bases at V and 8 bases at J, with 14 bases in the middle. CDR3 loop: CAWSVSGFHKQYF. CDR3 nucleotides: TGTGCCTGGAGTGTATCTGGGTTCCACAAGCAGTACTTC.

This rearrangement joins TRBV7-2 to TRBJ2-7; the match to TRBD1 covers 9 bases. V was pared by 5 bases and J by 2 bases, with 4 bases of the junction left unmatched. Looked up from germline, CDR1 is SGHTA and CDR2 is FQGNSA. The CDR3 loop spans 14 amino acids. CDR3 loop: CASSPDRGTYEQYF. The CDR3 bases are TGTGCCAGCAGCCCGGACAGGGGAACCTACGAGCAGTACTTC.

CDR3 loop: CASSLIRSSYEQYF. The CDR3 DNA is TGTGCCAGCAGCTTAATAAGGAGCTCCTACGAGCAGTACTTC. The chain uses TRBV5-6 and TRBJ2-7, with D hard to call. The CDR3 runs 14 residues. From germline, CDR1 is SGHDT and CDR2 YYEEEE. V lost 2 bases to trimming and J lost 0 bases, with 9 bases between them. Supplemented by reference TRBV5-6 and TRBJ2-7, the full variable domain reads DAGVTQSPTHLIKTRGQQVTLRCSPKSGHDTVSWYQQALGQGPQFIFQYYEEEERQRGNFPDRFSGHQFPNYSSELNVNALLLGDSALYLCASSLIRSSYEQYFGPGTRLTVT.

The CDR3 DNA follows: TGTGCCAGCAGTTTAGGCGGCAGTTCCTACGAGCAGTACTTC. It yields the protein CASSLGGSSYEQYF. The rearrangement joins TRBV27 to TRBJ2-7; no firm D call. Between the trimmed V and J ends, which lost 2 bases and 1 base, there was a span of 9 bases. The length of the CDR3 is 14 residues. CDR1 and CDR2 from the germline V gene are MNHEY and SMNVEV (reference sequence).

This sequence joins TRBV5-1 and TRBJ2-3; TRBD2 might be the D (6 bases). With 2 bases removed from V and 1 base from J, the gap between germline ends came to 14 bases. The CDR3 covers 16 residues. Germline-derived CDR1 and CDR2 are SGHRS and YFSETQ. CDR3 protein: CASSLGGTWGTDTQYF. The CDR3 region has the DNA TGCGCCAGCAGCTTAGGAGGGACTTGGGGCACAGATACGCAGTATTTT.

The rearrangement links TRBV12-3 or TRBV12-4 to TRBJ1-2; 7 nucleotides agree with TRBD1. CDR3 length equals 13 residues. Trimming cost V 0 bases and J 7 bases; bases outside gene matches: 2. CDR3 sequence (DNA): TGTGCCAGCAGTTTAGCAGGGGGCTTTGGCTACACCTTC. Residues: CASSLAGGFGYTF.

The chain employs TRBV6-2 or TRBV6-3 and TRBJ2-1; D may be TRBD1 (5 bases). The CDR3 totals 13 residues. From germline, CDR1 is MNHEY and CDR2 SVGEGT. The V end was cut by 5 bases, the J end by 4 bases, with 9 bases between. This CDR3 is CASSATAYNEQFF. The CDR3 nucleotides are TGTGCCAGCAGTGCGACAGCTTACAATGAGCAGTTCTTC.

The J gene is TRBJ2-3, the V gene TRBV9, with TRBD2 as a possible D gene (7 bases). CDR3 length: 16 residues. V dropped 0 bases and J dropped 0 bases, with 11 bases sitting between them. The V gene's germline CDR1 is SGDLS and CDR2 YYNGEE. Here the CDR3 DNA reads TGTGCCAGCAGCGTAGTCGGGGGGCGAAGCACAGATACGCAGTATTTT. Translating gives CASSVVGGRSTDTQYF.

The J gene is TRBJ2-2, the V gene TRBV2; TRBD1 aligns across 12 bases. Trimming at V came to 2 bases and at J to 9 bases, leaving 7 bases not matched to a gene. CDR1 and CDR2 from the germline V gene are SNHLY and FYNNEI. CDR3 length equals 16 residues. CDR3 residues: CASSERGQGALRELFF. DNA of the CDR3: TGTGCCAGCAGTGAAAGGGGACAGGGGGCGCTCCGGGAGCTGTTTTTT.

This chain joins TRBV7-9 and TRBJ1-1, with 9 bases lining up with TRBD1. The length of the CDR3 is 12 residues. Germline values: CDR1 SEHNR, CDR2 FQNEAQ (reference sequence). V gave up 5 bases and J gave up 11 bases; unmatched junction bases: 6. The CDR3 DNA is TGTGCCAGCAGCCCGGACAGGGGTCAGGCTTTCTTT. Translation gives CASSPDRGQAFF.

The chain recombines TRBV19 with TRBJ1-1; D remains unclear. Germline CDR1 is LNHDA and CDR2 is SQIVND (reference sequence). The CDR3 runs 14 residues. Trimming stripped 5 bases from V and 1 base from J, with 11 bases between. CDR3 protein: CASSSLGRNTEAFF. The CDR3 bases are TGTGCCAGTAGTTCCCTTGGCAGGAACACTGAAGCTTTCTTT.

This clone is labeled medium-sized (0.01 to 0.1%). The V gene is TRBV6-4, the J gene TRBJ2-3; TRBD2 might be the D (6 bases). Germline assignment: CDR1 MRHNA and CDR2 SNTAGT. This CDR3 is 15 amino acids long. V shed 3 bases and J shed 0 bases, with 10 bases lying between them. The CDR3, as DNA: TGTGCCAGCAGTGATGCGGCGGGGAGCACAGATACGCAGTATTTT. Amino acids: CASSDAAGSTDTQYF.